The text below deals with one T cell receptor beta chain. Its antigen is as yet unknown. Trimming removed 2 bases at V and 5 bases at J, with 10 bases between. The CDR3 totals 13 residues. Germline CDR1 and CDR2: SGHRS and YFSETQ. Unique molecular identifiers tagged every individual TCR cDNA molecule. Each CDR3 protein is one row after TCRdb ran MiXCR on the 5' RACE reads. The sample has some 6,500 distinct CDR3 sequences, less than 9.5% seen once; the top ten hold roughly 25%. The entry originates in a study of spatial heterogeneity in lung cancer. Overall study findings and caveats: Ubiquitous nonsynonymous mutations were tracked by counts of ubiquitous expanded TCRs, and regional ones by counts of regional expanded TCRs. Tracking of tumor mutation counts was seen in expanded intratumoral alpha and beta TCR counts.

Time point indicated: sample taken at primary tumor resection. Donors were roughly 70 untreated early-stage non-small cell lung cancer patients. Whole RNA came from tumor, nontumor lung or frozen PBMC and was sequenced without being sorted. Sequences were derived from lung tumor tissue, sampled at surgery. The clonotype was recovered from a female donor with early-stage non-small cell lung cancer. The V call is TRBV5-1, the J call TRBJ1-2; D not certain. DNA for the CDR3: TGCGCCAGCAGCTTAGGACCCTCTTATGGCTACACCTTC. Residues: CASSLGPSYGYTF.